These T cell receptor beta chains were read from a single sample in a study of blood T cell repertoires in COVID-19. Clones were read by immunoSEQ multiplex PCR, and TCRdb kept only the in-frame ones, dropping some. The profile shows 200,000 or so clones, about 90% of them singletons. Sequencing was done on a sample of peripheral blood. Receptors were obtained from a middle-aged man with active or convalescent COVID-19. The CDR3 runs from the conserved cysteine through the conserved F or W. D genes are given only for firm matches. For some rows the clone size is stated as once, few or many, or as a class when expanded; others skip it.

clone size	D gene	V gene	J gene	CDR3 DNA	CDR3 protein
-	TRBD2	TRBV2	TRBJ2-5	TGTGCCAGCAAGGGACTAGCGGGAGAGCCCCAAGAGACCCAGTACTTC	CASKGLAGEPQETQYF
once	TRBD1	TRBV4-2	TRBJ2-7	TGTGCCAGCAGCCGATCCTACGACAGGGGGTATGAGCAGTACTTC	CASSRSYDRGYEQYF
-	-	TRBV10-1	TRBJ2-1	TGCGCCAGCAGTCCCCAGAGGGCCAGGCCTAACAATGAGCAGTTCTTC	CASSPQRARPNNEQFF
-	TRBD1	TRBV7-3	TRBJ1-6	TGTGCCAGCGGGACAGGGAATTCACCCCTCCACTTT	CASGTGNSPLHF
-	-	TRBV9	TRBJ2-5	TGTGCCAGCAGCTCGAGAGGGTTCGAGACCCAGTACTTC	CASSSRGFETQYF
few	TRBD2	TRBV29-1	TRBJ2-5	TGCAGCGTTGAAGTAGCGGGGGAGACCCAGTACTTC	CSVEVAGETQYF
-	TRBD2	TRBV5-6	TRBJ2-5	TGTGCCAGCAGCTTGTGGACTAGCGGGTTAGAGACCCAGTACTTC	CASSLWTSGLETQYF
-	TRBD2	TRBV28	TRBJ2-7	TGTGCCAGCAGCCCTTCCGAGACTAGCCCCTACGAGCAGTACTTC	CASSPSETSPYEQYF
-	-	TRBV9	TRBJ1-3	TGTGCCAGCAGCCTCCGGGACACAGGTTCCTCTGGAAACACCATATATTTT	CASSLRDTGSSGNTIYF
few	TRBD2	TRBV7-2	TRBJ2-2	TGTGCCAGCAGCTTAGTCTTGAGGGCAGCGGGAGCGGACACCGGGGAGCTGTTTTTT	CASSLVLRAAGADTGELFF
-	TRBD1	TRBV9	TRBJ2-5	TGTGCCAGCAGCGTAGAAAGGACAGGGGGCTCGAGGGAGACCCAGTACTTC	CASSVERTGGSRETQYF
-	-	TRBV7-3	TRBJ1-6	TGTGCCAGCAGCCCAGGAAACAGGGACATGAATTCACCCCTCCACTTT	CASSPGNRDMNSPLHF
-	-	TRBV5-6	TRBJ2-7	TGTGCCAGCAGCTTGGACAGCCGTTTTGCCTACGAGCAGTACTTC	CASSLDSRFAYEQYF
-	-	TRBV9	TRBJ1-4	TGTGCCAGCAGCGTAGGAATCCCGGGACTCAGGGAAGAGGGGGAAAAACTGTTTTTT	CASSVGIPGLREEGEKLFF
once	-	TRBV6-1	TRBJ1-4	TGTGCCAGCAGTGACGAGCGGCGAATTGAAAAACTGTTTTTT	CASSDERRIEKLFF
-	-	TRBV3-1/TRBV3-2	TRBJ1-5	TGTGCCAGCAGCCAAGATTTAAATCAGCCCCAGCATTTT	CASSQDLNQPQHF
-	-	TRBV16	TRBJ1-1	TGTGCCAGCAGCCTCAGGGGAATGAGGAACACTGAAGCTTTCTTT	CASSLRGMRNTEAFF
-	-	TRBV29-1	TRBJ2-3	TGCAGCGTCCAAAGGGGTAAGACGCAGTATTTT	CSVQRGKTQYF
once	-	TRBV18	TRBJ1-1	TGTGCCAGCTCACAAGGGGTGCGCGTGGACACTGAAGCTTTCTTT	CASSQGVRVDTEAFF
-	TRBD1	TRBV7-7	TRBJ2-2	TGTGCCAGCACCGACAGGGGGCTTGCCGGGGAGCTGTTTTTT	CASTDRGLAGELFF
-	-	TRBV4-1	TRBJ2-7	TGCGCCAGCAGCCCTGGCCGGGTCTCCTACGAGCAGTACTTC	CASSPGRVSYEQYF
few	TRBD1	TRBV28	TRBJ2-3	TGTGCCAGCAGTTTTAGCCGGGACAGATTTACAGATACGCAGTATTTT	CASSFSRDRFTDTQYF
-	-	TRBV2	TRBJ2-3	TGTGCCAGCAGTGTAGGCAGGTCAGATACGCAGTATTTT	CASSVGRSDTQYF
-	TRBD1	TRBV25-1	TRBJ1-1	TGTGCCAGCAGTGCTTCGCAGGGGGACACTGAAGCTTTCTTT	CASSASQGDTEAFF
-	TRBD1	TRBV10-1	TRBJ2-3	TGCGCCAGCAGCCTGACAGGGTCTGGGACAGATACGCAGTATTTT	CASSLTGSGTDTQYF
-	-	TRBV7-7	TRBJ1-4	TGTGCCAGCAGCTTAGCAATCAGTGAAAAACTGTTTTTT	CASSLAISEKLFF
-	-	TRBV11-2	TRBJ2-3	TGTGCCAGCAGCTTAATGTCCTCAGATACGCAGTATTTT	CASSLMSSDTQYF
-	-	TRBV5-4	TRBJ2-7	TGTGCCAGCAGCTTGTCGAGCTCCTACGAGCAGTACTTC	CASSLSSSYEQYF
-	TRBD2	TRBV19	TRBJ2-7	TGTGCCAGTAATAGCGGGAGGGGCCCCTACGAGCAGTACTTC	CASNSGRGPYEQYF
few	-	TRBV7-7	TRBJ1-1	TGTGCCAGCAGCCCCATGGGGGGAGGGCCCCTGAACACTGAAGCTTTCTTT	CASSPMGGGPLNTEAFF
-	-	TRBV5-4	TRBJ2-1	TGTGCCAGCAGTGGGCCAGACTCCTACAATGAGCAGTTCTTC	CASSGPDSYNEQFF
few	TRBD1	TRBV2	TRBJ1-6	TGTGCCAGCAGCGGGGGGACAGGGGATTCACCCCTCCACTTT	CASSGGTGDSPLHF
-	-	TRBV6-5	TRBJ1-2	TGTGCCAGCAGAACCGGGCTCCGGGGGGGCTACACCTTC	CASRTGLRGGYTF
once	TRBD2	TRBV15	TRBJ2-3	TGTGCCACCAGCAGAGATCGCGGGGGGTCAACAGATACGCAGTATTTT	CATSRDRGGSTDTQYF
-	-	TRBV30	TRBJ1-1	TGTGCCTGGAACAGGGCGGGGAACACTGAAGCTTTCTTT	CAWNRAGNTEAFF
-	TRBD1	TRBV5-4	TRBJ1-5	TGTGCCAGCAGCCCTGACCCCGGGACAGGGAGGCCCCAGCATTTT	CASSPDPGTGRPQHF
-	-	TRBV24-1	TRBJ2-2	TGTGCCACCAGTGATTCAACCCAACTCACCGGGGAGCTGTTTTTT	CATSDSTQLTGELFF
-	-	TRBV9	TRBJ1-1	TGTGCCAGCAGCGCCGGTGAGCGGGGCACTGAAGCTTTCTTT	CASSAGERGTEAFF
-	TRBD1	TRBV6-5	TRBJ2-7	TGTGCCAGCAGCCGGACAGGGGTGTACGAGCAGTACTTC	CASSRTGVYEQYF
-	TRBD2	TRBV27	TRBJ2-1	TGTGCCAGCAGTAATCTAGCGGGGGGGAAGAATGAGCAGTTCTTC	CASSNLAGGKNEQFF